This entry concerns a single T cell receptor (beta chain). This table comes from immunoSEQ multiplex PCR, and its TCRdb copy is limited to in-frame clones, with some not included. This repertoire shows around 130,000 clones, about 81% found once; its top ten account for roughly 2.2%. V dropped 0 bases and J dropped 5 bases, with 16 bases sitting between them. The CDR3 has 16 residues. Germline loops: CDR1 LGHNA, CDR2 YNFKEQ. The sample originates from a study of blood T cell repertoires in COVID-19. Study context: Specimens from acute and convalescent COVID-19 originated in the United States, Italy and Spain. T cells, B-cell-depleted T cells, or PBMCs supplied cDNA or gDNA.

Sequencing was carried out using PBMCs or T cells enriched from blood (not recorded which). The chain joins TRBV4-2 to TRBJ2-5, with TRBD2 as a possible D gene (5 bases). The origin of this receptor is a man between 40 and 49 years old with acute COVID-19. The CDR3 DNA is TGTGCCAGCAGCCAAGAAGGTTCGGGGTCTGGCGAGACCCAGTACTTC. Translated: CASSQEGSGSGETQYF.